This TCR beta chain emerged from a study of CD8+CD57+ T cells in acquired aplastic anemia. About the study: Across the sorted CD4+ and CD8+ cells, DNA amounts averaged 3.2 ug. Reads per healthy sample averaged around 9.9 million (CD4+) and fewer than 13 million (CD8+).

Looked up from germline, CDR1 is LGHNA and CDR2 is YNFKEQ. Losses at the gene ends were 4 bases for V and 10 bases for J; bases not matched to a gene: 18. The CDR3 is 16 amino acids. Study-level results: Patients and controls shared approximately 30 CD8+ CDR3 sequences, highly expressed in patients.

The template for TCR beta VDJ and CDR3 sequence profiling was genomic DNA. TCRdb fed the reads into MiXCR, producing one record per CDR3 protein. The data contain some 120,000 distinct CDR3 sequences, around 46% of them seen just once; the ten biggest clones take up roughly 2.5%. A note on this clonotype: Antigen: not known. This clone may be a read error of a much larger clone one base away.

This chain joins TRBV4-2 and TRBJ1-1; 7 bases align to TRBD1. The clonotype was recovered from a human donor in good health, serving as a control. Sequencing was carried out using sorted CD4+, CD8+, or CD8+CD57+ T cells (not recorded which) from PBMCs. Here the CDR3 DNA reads TGTGCCAGCAGCCCCCTTGCCTCGACAGGGTCCATGGTAGCTTTCTTT. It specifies CASSPLASTGSMVAFF.